This T cell receptor (beta chain) was identified during a study of vaccination and CD4 T cells after COVID-19 (dated by TCRdb to between 2020 and 2023). About the study as a whole: Every convalescent patient had a positive nasal swab PCR test for SARS-CoV-2, with mild disease in several patients and severe disease in one. Culture stimuli were overlapping spike peptide pools from SARS-CoV-2 and from the common cold coronaviruses HCoV-NL63, HCoV-OC43 and HCoV-229E. Post-COVID blood samples from convalescent patients were collected a median of about 110 days after diagnosis, with a range of about 35 to 161 days. Six males and four females were included in the convalescent cohort, with two Hispanic individuals, seven Caucasians, two Asians and one multiracial person represented. Participants received two doses of either the Pfizer-BioNTech BNT162b2 vaccine (n=8) or the Moderna mRNA-1273 vaccine (n=2). In some eleven COVID-19 convalescent patients and 4 infection-naive healthy vaccine recipients, researchers compared the spike-specific CD4+ TCR repertoire from before mRNA vaccination with the repertoire from after. As controls, cultures received a CEFX viral epitope pool (the positive control), an HIV-1 Nef peptide pool (the negative control), or no peptide at all. The time from the second vaccine dose to post-vaccine blood sampling had a median of around 72 days and ranged from about 14 to 250 days.

The receptor library was made with PCR. TCR sequencing of DNA from cultured CD4+ T cells used the Oncomine TCR Beta short-read assay at the Johns Hopkins FTIC core. The QIAamp micro DNA kit was used to extract genomic DNA from the cultured CD4+ T cells. Oncomine TCR Beta libraries made from cultured CD4+ T cells were pooled using unique dual indexes and sequenced on an Illumina iSeq 100. As for how the authors treated the data: Non-productive sequences were removed, and CDR3s not starting with C, not ending with F or W, or shorter than 7 amino acids were discarded. Antigen-specific clonotypes were identified with the MANAFEST web application by comparing peptide-stimulated wells with reference and other culture wells. To be called positive, a clone needed an FDR below 0.05, an odds ratio above 5, and a productive frequency above 0.1% in at least two of three replicate wells. Clonotypes that were significantly expanded in both SARS-CoV-2 spike wells and at least one common cold coronavirus spike condition were defined as cross-reactive. Levenshtein distances (stringdist) and unrooted phylogenetic trees (ape) in R version 3.6.1 were used to assess CDR3 homology. In-frame beta chains were kept once TCRdb had trimmed the public reads at Q25 with fastp and called clones with MiXCR. Entries that share a CDR3 protein sequence are merged under the most common genes and DNA. These V and J calls are TCRdb output, not the study's own analysis. Within this sample are fewer than 20,000 distinct CDR3 sequences, with 50% to 60% of them counted one time only. The top ten constitute 6% to 8% of the sample.

Of note for this clonotype: Its target antigen remains unknown. There are no base qualities to consult, and no much larger clone falls within one base.

Per the publication, the treatment or condition label means: approximately 11-day PBMC culture with coronavirus spike peptide pools or control peptides (ViraFEST assay). The ViraFEST assay was used in the study, in which antigen-specific T cells were expanded with peptide pools and expanded clonotypes were subsequently identified by TCR sequencing. The convalescent patients' positive SARS-CoV-2 PCR tests fell between March and December 2020, which was before the Alpha, Beta and Delta variants emerged in the United States. Each well held approximately 2 million PBMCs cultured in IMDM containing roughly 5% human AB serum and 10 IU/ml IL-2, with about 10 ug/ml peptide pools added. Half of the culture medium was replaced with fresh IL-2-containing medium on days 3 and 7. After about nine days of culture, CD4+ T cells were isolated by negative selection with the EasySep CD4+ T cell isolation kit. Ficoll-Paque Plus gradient centrifugation was used to isolate PBMCs from whole blood, and the isolated PBMCs were then either used fresh or cryopreserved at -140C. Culture conditions were generally each tested in triplicate wells.

Broad study findings and their caveats: Although the median number of SARS-CoV-2-reactive clonotypes went up from some 23 after infection to 35 to 40 after vaccination, the increase was not significant. Nearly all vaccine-specific clones in convalescent patients (304 of 307) were mono-reactive for SARS-CoV-2 spike rather than cross-reactive with common cold coronaviruses. Among convalescent patients, a median roughly 90% of the SARS-CoV-2-reactive clones seen after vaccination appeared only after vaccination, which suggests priming specific to the vaccine. Only a relatively small number of convalescent patients were included in the study, and early timepoints following natural infection were not analyzed.

V and J are trimmed by 3 bases and 6 bases, and the gene matches miss 11 bases of the junction. The CDR3, from cysteine to phenylalanine, totals 15 residues. Here the CDR3 DNA is all that survives: 45 bases in frame from base 1. According to the germline V gene (reference sequence), CDR1 reads LNHNV and CDR2 reads YYDKDF. This clonotype was sampled from a human donor who had recovered from COVID-19. The sample was CD4+ T cells from blood, cultured in vitro, taken before SARS-CoV-2 vaccination. The rearrangement combines TRBV15 with TRBJ2-7; 7 bases in the middle match TRBD2. The CDR3 protein is CATSRGGAFSGEQYF. The nucleotides are TGTGCCACCAGCAGGGGAGGGGCCTTCTCGGGCGAGCAGTACTTC.